A selection of T cell receptor beta chains follows, all from one sample in a study of post-analysis software for immune sequencing data. From the PCR reads, TCRdb called clonotypes with MiXCR, one entry per CDR3 protein. The data hold approximately 630,000 distinct CDR3 sequences, with more than 50% observed a single time. Sequenced: blood. The receptors come from a girl aged 2-15 years with multiple sclerosis. The CDR3 runs from the conserved cysteine through the conserved F or W. Fields, in order: V gene, D gene, CDR3 protein. D genes are given only for firm matches.

v_call: TRBV12-3/TRBV12-4; d_call: .; cdr3_aa: CASSSGISYEQYF
v_call: TRBV20-1; d_call: .; cdr3_aa: CSARWGVIDTQYF
v_call: TRBV7-9; d_call: .; cdr3_aa: CASKAPNEQFF
v_call: TRBV5-1; d_call: TRBD2; cdr3_aa: CASSAGLADRRTDTQYF
v_call: TRBV10-3; d_call: TRBD1; cdr3_aa: CAITPASGTGRTYNEQFF
v_call: TRBV7-8; d_call: .; cdr3_aa: CASSLARGFKTQYF
v_call: TRBV29-1; d_call: .; cdr3_aa: CSGTSGLNTEAFF
v_call: TRBV20-1; d_call: .; cdr3_aa: CSALIGAPNYEQYF
v_call: TRBV20-1; d_call: TRBD1; cdr3_aa: CSANSGQEPDTQYF
v_call: TRBV5-1; d_call: .; cdr3_aa: CASTGSAGETQYF
v_call: TRBV5-5; d_call: .; cdr3_aa: CASSKGTGTEAFF
v_call: TRBV29-1; d_call: TRBD2; cdr3_aa: CGTGTTHYNEQFF
v_call: TRBV5-1; d_call: TRBD2; cdr3_aa: CASSLAAGGRTDTQYF
v_call: TRBV28; d_call: .; cdr3_aa: CASSLPLDGRETYEQYF
v_call: TRBV5-6; d_call: TRBD1; cdr3_aa: CASSLGAGGGNTEAFF
v_call: TRBV20-1; d_call: TRBD2; cdr3_aa: CSARLAGASEQYF
v_call: TRBV5-1; d_call: TRBD2; cdr3_aa: CASRRGAGDTDTQYF
v_call: TRBV4-3; d_call: TRBD1; cdr3_aa: CASSQIGQGAADTQYF
v_call: TRBV10-3; d_call: TRBD1; cdr3_aa: CAISDGTGVSEQYF
v_call: TRBV19; d_call: .; cdr3_aa: CASSIDGRGYGYTF
v_call: TRBV4-3; d_call: TRBD2; cdr3_aa: CASSQDSGGSYEQYF
v_call: TRBV11-2; d_call: .; cdr3_aa: CASSFGADEQFF
v_call: TRBV15; d_call: .; cdr3_aa: CATSAYRATNEKLFF
v_call: TRBV6-5; d_call: .; cdr3_aa: CANSYQGLGTQYF
v_call: TRBV11-2; d_call: .; cdr3_aa: CASSFGNGPEQFF
v_call: TRBV7-3; d_call: .; cdr3_aa: CASSWYRDSNEQFF
v_call: TRBV6-6; d_call: TRBD2; cdr3_aa: CASSYSTLAGWELFF
v_call: TRBV5-1; d_call: .; cdr3_aa: CASSLAYSTDSSSYNEQFF
v_call: TRBV6-6; d_call: .; cdr3_aa: CASSLLGANQPQHF
v_call: TRBV7-8; d_call: .; cdr3_aa: CAISKKGSTEAFF
v_call: TRBV7-9; d_call: TRBD2; cdr3_aa: CASSLSSLAGVSQETQYF
v_call: TRBV2; d_call: TRBD1; cdr3_aa: CASSPTGAYYGYTF
v_call: TRBV7-2; d_call: TRBD2; cdr3_aa: CASSYFPGLAGYEQFF
v_call: TRBV29-1; d_call: .; cdr3_aa: CSVDVGRSGANVLTF
v_call: TRBV2; d_call: TRBD2; cdr3_aa: CASSEFGWSLAGGLRETQYF
v_call: TRBV7-3; d_call: TRBD2; cdr3_aa: CASSPRLAGGPGGSDTQYF
v_call: TRBV4-3; d_call: .; cdr3_aa: CASSQELGEFEKLFF
v_call: TRBV7-2; d_call: .; cdr3_aa: CVSSQLRQETQYF
v_call: TRBV6-5; d_call: TRBD2; cdr3_aa: CASSHHTSGLYNEQFF
v_call: TRBV11-2; d_call: TRBD1; cdr3_aa: CASSIGTGGSYEQYF
v_call: TRBV7-9; d_call: TRBD1; cdr3_aa: CASSPRGLAMSQETQYF
v_call: TRBV4-3; d_call: .; cdr3_aa: CASSSRTQNIQYF
v_call: TRBV28; d_call: TRBD2; cdr3_aa: CASRGTSGGTDTQYF
v_call: TRBV29-1; d_call: TRBD2; cdr3_aa: CSVGRLAGIRYFTDTQYF
v_call: TRBV29-1; d_call: .; cdr3_aa: CSVEDTQGGKNIQYF
v_call: TRBV20-1; d_call: TRBD2; cdr3_aa: CSAMSSGRGTDTQYF
v_call: TRBV20-1; d_call: .; cdr3_aa: CSARDSGGTDTQYF
v_call: TRBV29-1; d_call: .; cdr3_aa: CSVAGTAKNIQYF
v_call: TRBV5-6; d_call: .; cdr3_aa: CASSFGPTLEQFF
v_call: TRBV12-3/TRBV12-4; d_call: TRBD2; cdr3_aa: CASTQAGGGADTQYF
v_call: TRBV12-3/TRBV12-4; d_call: TRBD1; cdr3_aa: CAGSAGQGHQETQYF
v_call: TRBV13; d_call: .; cdr3_aa: CASSFGGRGYQPQHF
v_call: TRBV13; d_call: .; cdr3_aa: CASSMGAGTLSYEQYF
v_call: TRBV10-1; d_call: .; cdr3_aa: CASSESGTETQYF